These T cell receptor beta chains were read from a single sample in a study of control samples from healthy donors and cancer patients. Measured with immunoSEQ multiplex PCR; TCRdb has only the in-frame clones, and not every one. The sample yields about 250,000 clones, over 75% seen once. Sequencing was carried out using PBMCs. The receptor source for this set is a woman in her fifties or sixties with lung cancer. The CDR3 runs from the conserved cysteine through the conserved F or W. D genes are given only for firm matches. Where a row states a size, it is once, few, many or the class of an expanded clone; other rows omit it.

>NA|TRBV10-3|13|NA|TRBJ2-1
CATLGGEDNEQFF
TGTGCCACCCTCGGGGGAGAGGACAATGAGCAGTTCTTC
>TRBD2|TRBV5-6|15|NA|TRBJ2-7
CASSSHLREAFEQYF
TGTGCCAGCAGCTCCCACCTGCGGGAGGCTTTCGAGCAGTACTTC
>NA|TRBV5-1|16|NA|TRBJ2-1
CASSPALGTDHNEQFF
TGCGCCAGCAGCCCGGCTCTCGGGACGGACCACAATGAGCAGTTCTTC
>NA|TRBV7-6|15|NA|TRBJ1-4
CASSLQTGQNEKLFF
TGTGCCAGCAGCCTTCAGACAGGTCAAAATGAAAAACTGTTTTTT
>NA|TRBV5-1|14|once|TRBJ2-1
CASSSGAANNEQFF
TGCGCCAGCAGCTCCGGGGCGGCGAACAATGAGCAGTTCTTC
>TRBD1|TRBV11-2|14|NA|TRBJ2-7
CASSLGGQDYEQYF
TGTGCCAGCAGCTTGGGGGGACAGGACTACGAGCAGTACTTC
>TRBD1|TRBV5-1|17|NA|TRBJ2-2
CASSLEGQGTNTGELFF
TGCGCCAGCAGCTTGGAAGGACAGGGGACGAACACCGGGGAGCTGTTTTTT
>TRBD1|TRBV4-2|16|NA|TRBJ1-6
CASSQEGQGFNSPLHF
TGTGCCAGCAGCCAGGAAGGACAGGGATTCAATTCACCCCTCCACTTT
>NA|TRBV10-2|13|NA|TRBJ2-3
CASRDGGRDTQYF
TGCGCCAGTCGGGACGGCGGTCGAGATACGCAGTATTTT
>NA|TRBV3-1/TRBV3-2|15|NA|TRBJ2-2
CASSQDGQTTGELFF
TGTGCCAGCAGCCAAGATGGACAGACAACCGGGGAGCTGTTTTTT
>TRBD1|TRBV7-8|15|NA|TRBJ1-1
CASSTQGGVNTEAFF
TGTGCCAGCAGCACCCAAGGGGGCGTGAACACTGAAGCTTTCTTT
>NA|TRBV5-1|18|once|TRBJ2-6
CASSLGVIPGSGANVLTF
TGCGCCAGCAGCTTGGGGGTAATACCAGGAAGTGGGGCCAACGTCCTGACTTTC
>TRBD1|TRBV30|15|NA|TRBJ1-2
CAWSVKTGVRSGYTF
TGTGCCTGGAGTGTAAAGACAGGGGTGCGTAGCGGGTACACCTTC
>NA|TRBV5-1|13|once|TRBJ1-5
CASSLVGDQPQHF
TGCGCCAGCAGCCTGGTCGGCGATCAGCCCCAGCATTTT
>TRBD2|TRBV19|17|once|TRBJ2-7
CASSIDFLKREYNEQYF
TGTGCCAGTAGTATAGATTTCCTTAAGCGGGAGTACAACGAGCAGTACTTC
>NA|TRBV7-9|12|NA|TRBJ1-6
CASSLTGSPLHF
TGTGCCAGCAGCTTGACAGGTTCACCCCTCCACTTT
>TRBD1|TRBV3-1/TRBV3-2|13|NA|TRBJ2-7
CASSPGQGEEQYF
TGTGCCAGCAGCCCGGGACAGGGGGAAGAGCAGTACTTC
>NA|TRBV9|15|NA|TRBJ2-3
CASSVVPQDTDTQYF
TGTGCCAGCAGCGTAGTCCCACAGGACACAGATACGCAGTATTTT
>TRBD1|TRBV6-5|14|NA|TRBJ2-7
CASTTRQGSYEQYF
TGTGCCAGCACGACGAGACAGGGTAGTTACGAGCAGTACTTC
>NA|TRBV2|15|NA|TRBJ1-2
CASSEDPGALYGYTF
TGTGCCAGCAGTGAAGACCCCGGGGCCCTCTATGGCTACACCTTC
>TRBD1|TRBV7-8|17|NA|TRBJ2-2
CASSLSAQLTGFGELFF
TGTGCCAGCAGCCTCTCCGCCCAATTGACAGGGTTCGGGGAGCTGTTTTTT
>NA|TRBV2|14|NA|TRBJ2-2
CASRGTVNTGELFF
TGTGCCAGCAGGGGTACAGTGAACACCGGGGAGCTGTTTTTT
>TRBD1|TRBV7-3|14|NA|TRBJ1-1
CASSLTDRGTEAFF
TGTGCCAGCAGCTTAACGGACAGGGGCACTGAAGCTTTCTTT
>TRBD2|TRBV27|14|NA|TRBJ2-5
CASKLAGGPGTQYF
TGTGCCAGCAAACTAGCGGGAGGGCCAGGGACCCAGTACTTC
>NA|TRBV2|13|NA|TRBJ1-1
CASMVKEDRKAFF
TGTGCCAGCATGGTTAAGGAGGACAGAAAAGCTTTCTTT
>NA|TRBV4-1|16|once|TRBJ2-3
CASSQGPTSSTDTQYF
TGCGCCAGCAGCCAAGGGCCCACGTCTAGCACAGATACGCAGTATTTT
>TRBD2|TRBV7-6|15|NA|TRBJ2-2
CASGRAGGVTGELFF
TGTGCCAGCGGACGAGCGGGAGGGGTAACCGGGGAGCTGTTTTTT
>TRBD1|TRBV6-5|13|few|TRBJ2-7
CASDRGPTGEQYF
TGTGCCAGCGACAGGGGGCCTACGGGCGAGCAGTACTTC
>NA|TRBV6-4|18|NA|TRBJ1-3
CASSDPGWGTFSGNTIYF
TGTGCCAGCAGTGACCCGGGGTGGGGGACCTTCTCTGGAAACACCATATATTTT
>NA|TRBV10-3|15|NA|TRBJ2-3
CASQAGQTFSDTQYF
TGTGCCTCCCAGGCCGGACAGACTTTCTCAGATACGCAGTATTTT
>NA|TRBV6-6|12|NA|TRBJ2-5
CASRDIRETQYF
TGTGCCAGCAGAGATATTCGGGAGACCCAGTACTTC
>TRBD1|TRBV5-6|15|once|TRBJ1-1
CASSFSGRGRTEAFF
TGTGCCAGCAGCTTTTCAGGCAGGGGGCGGACTGAAGCTTTCTTT
>TRBD2|TRBV7-9|18|NA|TRBJ2-4
CASSLVPISGSLQNIQYF
TGTGCCAGCAGCTTAGTCCCCATTAGCGGGAGCCTACAAAACATTCAGTACTTC
>NA|TRBV19|14|once|TRBJ2-2
CASRFRERTGELFF
TGTGCCAGTAGGTTCAGGGAGAGGACCGGGGAGCTGTTTTTT
>NA|TRBV7-8|16|NA|TRBJ1-4
CASSWRAVATNEKLFF
TGTGCCAGCAGCTGGAGGGCAGTTGCAACTAATGAAAAACTGTTTTTT
>TRBD2|TRBV19|18|NA|TRBJ2-3
CASSMTSGVYTSTDTQYF
TGTGCCAGTAGTATGACTAGCGGGGTTTATACTAGCACAGATACGCAGTATTTT
>NA|TRBV19|12|NA|TRBJ1-4
CASSVRNEKLFF
TGTGCCAGTAGTGTCCGTAATGAAAAACTGTTTTTT
>NA|TRBV5-1|13|NA|TRBJ1-5
CAPPRPPWQPQHF
TGCGCCCCCCCCCGCCCCCCCTGGCAGCCCCAGCATTTT
>TRBD2|TRBV29-1|15|NA|TRBJ2-1
CSVASGAGAYGEQFF
TGCAGCGTTGCCTCAGGAGCGGGAGCTTATGGTGAGCAGTTCTTC
>NA|TRBV7-9|14|NA|TRBJ2-7
CASSLTGVNYEQYF
TGTGCCAGCAGCTTAACAGGAGTAAACTACGAGCAGTACTTC
>NA|TRBV7-2|16|few|TRBJ1-4
CASSLRQAATNEKLFF
TGTGCCAGCAGCTTAAGACAGGCAGCAACTAATGAAAAACTGTTTTTT
>TRBD2|TRBV7-9|15|NA|TRBJ2-1
CASSSATSGLNEQFF
TGTGCCAGCAGCTCAGCGACTAGCGGCTTGAATGAGCAGTTCTTC